This T cell receptor (beta chain) was observed in a study of T-cell reconstitution after alpha-beta-depleted transplantation in children. Construction of the TCRbeta library involved unique molecular identifiers. TCRdb redid the calling of the PCR reads with MiXCR, one entry per CDR3 protein. The sample carries a few hundred thousand distinct CDR3 sequences, more than 10% recorded once. CDR3 size: 15 residues. Germline V gives CDR1 LGHDT, CDR2 YNNKEL (reference sequence). V was pared by 4 bases and J by 6 bases, with 17 bases between. This chain connects TRBV3-1 to TRBJ2-3, with a weak D call TRBD2 (7 bases). This material consisted of PBMCs, taken from the stem cell graft. The sequence was obtained from a human donor who donated a stem cell graft to a child with Fanconi anemia. Here the CDR3 reads CASSPRGGRVDTQYF. For the CDR3, the DNA is TGTGCCAGCAGCCCAAGGGGGGGGCGTGTGGATACGCAGTATTTT.